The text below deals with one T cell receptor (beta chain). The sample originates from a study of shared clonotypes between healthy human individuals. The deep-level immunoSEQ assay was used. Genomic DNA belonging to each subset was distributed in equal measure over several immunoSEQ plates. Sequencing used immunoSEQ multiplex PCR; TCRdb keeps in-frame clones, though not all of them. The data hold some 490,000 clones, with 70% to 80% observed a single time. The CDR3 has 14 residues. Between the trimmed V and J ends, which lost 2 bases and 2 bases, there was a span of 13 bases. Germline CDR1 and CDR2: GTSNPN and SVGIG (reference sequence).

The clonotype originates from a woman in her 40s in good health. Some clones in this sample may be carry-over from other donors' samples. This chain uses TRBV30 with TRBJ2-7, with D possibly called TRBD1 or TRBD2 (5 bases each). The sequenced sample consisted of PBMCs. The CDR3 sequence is CAWSTDTGPYEQYF. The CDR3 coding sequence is TGTGCCTGGAGTACCGACACGGGACCCTACGAGCAGTACTTC.